This T cell receptor beta chain was captured by sequencing in a study of T cell repertoires in cytomegalovirus infection. Germline assignment: CDR1 MDHEN and CDR2 SYDVKM. The V and J ends lost 4 bases and 1 base, in that order; junction bases with no gene match: 4. This CDR3 spans 15 amino acids. This clonotype was picked up many times. Its antigen remains unidentified. TCRdb fed the reads into MiXCR, producing one record per CDR3 protein. Of under 300,000 distinct CDR3 sequences listed, more than 15% were seen once; the top ten hold around 47%. Overall study results and limits: Individuals carrying CMV plus the relevant HLA were identified by cumulative frequency of public TCR beta families. Ex vivo responses were dominated by HLA-C-restricted CMV-specific TCR beta clonotypes.

The receptor was isolated from a human donor in good health (CMV status not recorded). Some clones in this sample may be carry-over from other donors' samples. Sequencing was performed on CD8+ T cells from PBMCs. V is TRBV28 and J is TRBJ2-7, with 10 bases lining up with TRBD1. Written as DNA, the CDR3 is TGTGCCAGCAGTTCTCCGGGACAGGGGTCCTACGAGCAGTACTTC. Translation gives CASSSPGQGSYEQYF.